The rows below give T cell receptor beta chains drawn from one sample of a study of cytomegalovirus exposure and HLA in healthy donors. The repertoire was sequenced with immunoSEQ multiplex PCR; TCRdb's copy has only in-frame clones and lacks some. The table includes roughly 60,000 clones, 70% detected once. The sequenced sample was PBMCs. The receptors were gathered from a woman in her sixties or seventies in good health and CMV-seropositive. Each CDR3 is given with its conserved first and last residue. Fields, in order: clone size, D gene, J gene, V gene, CDR3 DNA, CDR3 protein. D genes are given only for firm matches. For some rows the clone size is stated as once, few or many, or as a class when expanded; others skip it.

once	.	TRBJ2-7	TRBV2	TGTGCCAGCAGTGAACCGAGGTCGCCCCAGTACTTC	CASSEPRSPQYF
.	.	TRBJ2-7	TRBV9	TGTGCCAGCAGCCCCGAGGCAGAGTCAACCTACGAGCAGTACTTC	CASSPEAESTYEQYF
.	.	TRBJ2-7	TRBV4-2	TGTGCCAGCAGCCAAGAAATGCCCGGGATGGCCTACGAGCAGTACTTC	CASSQEMPGMAYEQYF
.	.	TRBJ1-2	TRBV5-1	TGCGCCAGCAGCTTGGGGGACTTCCGCTATGGCTACACCTTC	CASSLGDFRYGYTF
.	TRBD1	TRBJ1-4	TRBV30	TGTGCCTGGAGTTACGGGACAGGGAGTGAAAAACTGTTTTTT	CAWSYGTGSEKLFF
few	.	TRBJ1-2	TRBV19	TGTGCCAGTAGTCGGGAGGGATTGAACCCAGGGAAGGGCTACACCTTC	CASSREGLNPGKGYTF
.	.	TRBJ1-1	TRBV10-2	TGCGCCAGCAGTGAACAACCGAACACTGAAGCTTTCTTT	CASSEQPNTEAFF
.	TRBD2	TRBJ2-5	TRBV30	TGTGCCTGGACCCGGGGGGGGGAGACCCAGTACTTC	CAWTRGGETQYF
.	.	TRBJ2-2	TRBV7-2	TGTGCCAGCAGCCAGAGGGCAGGGAACACCGGGGAGCTGTTTTTT	CASSQRAGNTGELFF
once	.	TRBJ1-3	TRBV7-9	TGTGCCAGCAGCTTCCAGGTTGGAAACACCATATATTTT	CASSFQVGNTIYF
.	.	TRBJ1-1	TRBV6-5	TGTGCCAGCACCGGTAGAGGGTTACCGAACACTGAAGCTTTCTTT	CASTGRGLPNTEAFF
.	TRBD1	TRBJ2-3	TRBV7-9	TGTGCCAGCAGCTCCACATGGGACAGGGGAATCGAAGATACGCAGTATTTT	CASSSTWDRGIEDTQYF
.	.	TRBJ1-1	TRBV4-1	TGCGCCAGCAGCCGAACGACAGGTTTTGATGAAGCTTTCTTT	CASSRTTGFDEAFF
.	.	TRBJ1-3	TRBV9	TGTGCCAGCAGCGAGATTAGCTCTGGAAACACCATATATTTT	CASSEISSGNTIYF
once	.	TRBJ2-2	TRBV2	TGTGCCAGCAAGGGGTTGGGCACCGGGGAGCTGTTTTTT	CASKGLGTGELFF
.	.	TRBJ1-4	TRBV6-1	TGTGCCAGCAGTGAAGTCCCGTGGAGTCGGGATCTGGAGGAAAAACTGTTTTTT	CASSEVPWSRDLEEKLFF
once	TRBD1	TRBJ1-5	TRBV7-9	TGTGCCAGCAGCCAAACGGACAGGGGCGATCAGCCCCAGCATTTT	CASSQTDRGDQPQHF
.	.	TRBJ1-2	TRBV7-9	TGTGCCAGCAGCTTTTCAGCGTCTGGCTACACCTTC	CASSFSASGYTF
.	TRBD1	TRBJ1-3	TRBV19	TGTGCCAGTAGTCCCAAGGGGACAGGCTCTGGAAACACCATATATTTT	CASSPKGTGSGNTIYF
.	.	TRBJ1-6	TRBV14	TGTGCCAGCAGCCAAGGGTCCGGGGTCACCTCCTATAATTCACCCCTCCACTTT	CASSQGSGVTSYNSPLHF
.	TRBD1	TRBJ1-2	TRBV2	TGTGCCAGCAATTGGGACAGGGGGCAGGACTACACCTTC	CASNWDRGQDYTF
.	.	TRBJ1-2	TRBV4-3	TGCGCCAGCAGCCAAGAGCATGTGCAGGCTAATGGCTACACCTTC	CASSQEHVQANGYTF
.	.	TRBJ1-1	TRBV29-1	TGCAGCGTTTTTACAGGGACCACTGAAGCTTTCTTT	CSVFTGTTEAFF
once	TRBD1	TRBJ1-4	TRBV27	TGTGCCAGCAGTAGAACGACAGGGGGGATTAATGAAAAACTGTTTTTT	CASSRTTGGINEKLFF
.	TRBD1	TRBJ1-1	TRBV5-1	TGCGCCAGCAAAGACCCTAAAACAGGGGATGACACTGAAGCTTTCTTT	CASKDPKTGDDTEAFF
few	.	TRBJ1-2	TRBV15	TGTGCCACCAGCAGAGAAGGGGTTAACTATGGCTACACCTTC	CATSREGVNYGYTF
.	TRBD2	TRBJ2-7	TRBV18	TGTGCCAGCTCACCTCCGGCTAGCGGGCCCTACGAGCAGTACTTC	CASSPPASGPYEQYF
.	.	TRBJ2-7	TRBV18	TGTGCCAGCTCACGAGAAACGACAGGCTACGAGCAGTACTTC	CASSRETTGYEQYF
.	TRBD1	TRBJ2-7	TRBV5-1	TGCGCCAGCAGGTTAGGACAGGGTCACGACGAGCAGTACTTC	CASRLGQGHDEQYF
.	TRBD1	TRBJ2-7	TRBV27	TGTGCCAGCAGCTTCCAGTCGGGACAGGGTGGCGAGCAGTACTTC	CASSFQSGQGGEQYF
.	.	TRBJ1-1	TRBV13	TGTGCCAGCAGCTCCCAGACAGCGAACACTGAAGCTTTCTTT	CASSSQTANTEAFF
.	TRBD1	TRBJ1-1	TRBV27	TGTGCCAGCAGTTTATATAGGACAGGTCTTGGGAACACTGAAGCTTTCTTT	CASSLYRTGLGNTEAFF
few	.	TRBJ2-3	TRBV11-2	TGTGCCAGCAGCTCTCGACTCCTGCGAGAAGATACGCAGTATTTT	CASSSRLLREDTQYF
.	.	TRBJ2-7	TRBV21-1	TGTGCCAGCAGCACCCGGGACAGGGGAACCTACGAGCAGTACTTC	CASSTRDRGTYEQYF
.	TRBD1	TRBJ2-7	TRBV27	TGTGCCAGCAGCCCCCGCCGCCGGACAGGGGGCTCTTACGAGCAGTACTTC	CASSPRRRTGGSYEQYF
.	.	TRBJ2-7	TRBV29-1	TGCAGTTTTAAACAGAAGACGGCATACGAGCAGTACTTC	CSFKQKTAYEQYF
.	TRBD1	TRBJ1-1	TRBV19	TGTGCCAGTAGTCCCACACAGGGGGTTGAAGCTTTCTTT	CASSPTQGVEAFF
.	TRBD1	TRBJ2-5	TRBV6-6	TGTGCCAGCAGTCAAGGACAGGAAGAGACCCAGTACTTC	CASSQGQEETQYF
.	.	TRBJ2-1	TRBV5-5	TGTGCCAGCAGCCGAGGGAGCTACAATGAGCAGTTCTTC	CASSRGSYNEQFF
once	.	TRBJ1-3	TRBV5-1	TGCGCCAGCAGCGCACGACAGTCCTCTGGAAACACCATATATTTT	CASSARQSSGNTIYF
.	.	TRBJ2-5	TRBV7-9	TGTGCCAGCAGCTTGATGGCAGGCCAAGAGACCCAGTACTTC	CASSLMAGQETQYF
.	TRBD1	TRBJ1-2	TRBV6-6	TGTGCCAGCAGTTCTTTTGTAGGACAGGGGGCGGATGGCTACACCTTC	CASSSFVGQGADGYTF
.	.	TRBJ2-1	TRBV29-1	TGCAGCGTGGCAACACCCTACAATGAGCAGTTCTTC	CSVATPYNEQFF
.	TRBD1	TRBJ2-2	TRBV7-2	TGTGCCAGCAGCTTACAGGGGGCGATCGGGGAGCTGTTTTTT	CASSLQGAIGELFF
once	.	TRBJ1-4	TRBV6-5	TGTGCCAGCAGTTGGGTCAGGGGAGAAAAACTGTTTTTT	CASSWVRGEKLFF
few	.	TRBJ1-6	TRBV2	TGTGCCAGCAGTGGAGGTAGAAGCTCCTATAATTCACCCCTCCACTTT	CASSGGRSSYNSPLHF
.	.	TRBJ2-7	TRBV29-1	TGCAGCGTTGCCCCCAGGGAAGGCGAGCAGTACTTC	CSVAPREGEQYF
.	TRBD1	TRBJ1-5	TRBV28	TGTGCCAGCAGCCCTGGGACAGGGGATCAGCCCCAGCATTTT	CASSPGTGDQPQHF